The entry below gives a single T cell receptor beta chain sequence along with its context. Antigen unknown. The sample is drawn from a study of shared clonotypes between healthy human individuals. Germline CDR1 and CDR2: ENHRY and SYGVKD. V was clipped by 0 bases and J by 1 base, with 7 bases between them. The CDR3 consists of 16 residues. The repertoire was sequenced with immunoSEQ multiplex PCR; TCRdb's copy has only in-frame clones and lacks some. Of about 2.4 million clones listed, 90% to 95% were seen once; the top ten hold about 0.13%. Study results and limitations: The sharing of about 5% of naive CD4 clonotypes was seen across several donors.

The sample comprised naive CD4+ T cells sorted from blood. Specified subset: CD45RA+ positively selected. The rearrangement links TRBV10-3 to TRBJ2-6; no clear D. This TCR came from a man aged 18 to 29 in good health. The CDR3 loop is CAISESRLSGANVLTF. In DNA, the CDR3 is TGTGCCATCAGTGAGTCTCGCTTATCTGGGGCCAACGTCCTGACTTTC.